The 20 T cell receptor beta chains below all came from one sample that was sequenced in a study of blood T cell repertoires in COVID-19. Clones were read by immunoSEQ multiplex PCR, and TCRdb kept only the in-frame ones, dropping some. The sample lists about 220,000 clones; around 80% were seen once. Material for sequencing was peripheral blood. The receptors here all came from a woman aged 50 to 60 with acute or convalescent COVID-19.

The rearrangement links TRBV14 to TRBJ2-3; D is undetermined. The germline gives CDR1 SGHDN, CDR2 FVKESK. Trimming stripped 4 bases from V and 5 bases from J, with 10 bases between. CDR3 size: 13 residues. The CDR3, as DNA: TGTGCCAGCAGCCCGAGGTTCATAGATACGCAGTATTTT. Amino acid sequence: CASSPRFIDTQYF.

The rearrangement links TRBV18 to TRBJ2-7, with 7 bases fitting TRBD1. Germline CDR1 and CDR2: KGHSH and LQKENI. This CDR3 comprises 14 residues. J lost 2 bases, V lost 3 bases, and 4 bases had no gene match. The CDR3 protein is CASSPSQGAYEQYF. DNA for the CDR3: TGTGCCAGCTCACCGAGCCAGGGGGCCTACGAGCAGTACTTC.

The chain uses TRBV7-6 and TRBJ2-1, with 9 bases lining up with TRBD2. The V and J ends lost 1 base and 7 bases, in that order; junction bases with no gene match: 5. Germline lookup yields CDR1 SGHVS and CDR2 FNYEAQ. The CDR3 runs 15 residues. CDR3 region: CASSLGGSGRNEQFF. DNA for the CDR3: TGTGCCAGCAGCTTAGGGGGTAGCGGGAGAAATGAGCAGTTCTTC.

The chain couples TRBV27 to TRBJ2-7; D perhaps matches TRBD2 (6 bases). Germline CDR1 MNHEY, CDR2 SMNVEV (reference sequence). CDR3 length equals 13 residues. Between the trimmed V and J ends, which lost 3 bases and 6 bases, there was a span of 12 bases. The CDR3, as DNA: TGTGCCAGCAGTTTTGGCGCGGGATTCGAGCAGTACTTC. Protein sequence: CASSFGAGFEQYF.

This chain joins TRBV30 and TRBJ2-1; tentative D call: TRBD2 (7 bases). CDR3 length: 15 amino acids. The V end was cut by 3 bases, the J end by 1 base, with 13 bases between. From germline, CDR1 is GTSNPN and CDR2 SVGIG (reference sequence). The CDR3 nucleotides read TGTGCCTGGAGGGAAGGGGGGGATTCCTACAATGAGCAGTTCTTC. Its translation: CAWREGGDSYNEQFF.

V usage is TRBV5-1 and J usage is TRBJ2-5; 7 bases agree with TRBD1. Per germline, CDR1 SGHRS and CDR2 YFSETQ. V trimming: 1 base; J trimming: 1 base; junction bases outside the gene matches: 4. This CDR3 contains 15 residues. The CDR3 loop is CASSLSRQGQETQYF. In DNA form, the CDR3 reads TGCGCCAGCAGCTTGTCTAGACAGGGCCAAGAGACCCAGTACTTC.

This sequence joins TRBV7-2 and TRBJ2-3, with D possibly matching TRBD2 (7 bases). The CDR3 extends over 16 amino acids. In germline, CDR1 is SGHTA, CDR2 FQGNSA. The ends were cut back, 2 bases at V and 3 bases at J, with 15 bases in the middle. The CDR3 DNA sequence: TGTGCCAGCAGCTTATGGGGGGGGCGGGAGACAGATACGCAGTATTTT. The encoded protein is CASSLWGGRETDTQYF.

The rearrangement uses TRBV28 and TRBJ1-2; TRBD1 aligns across 7 bases. Germline-derived CDR1 and CDR2 are MDHEN and SYDVKM. Trimming removed 4 bases from V and 4 bases from J; junction bases left unmatched: 9. The CDR3 extends over 15 amino acids. CDR3 residues: CASSSTGHSFYGYTF. CDR3 sequence (DNA): TGTGCCAGCAGTTCGACAGGGCACTCCTTCTATGGCTACACCTTC.

The chain combines TRBV3-1 (or the pseudogene TRBV3-2) with TRBJ2-7; 9 bases align to TRBD2. After removal of 4 bases from V and 1 base from J, the junction contained 5 bases not matched to a gene. The CDR3 covers 15 residues. Germline-derived CDR1 and CDR2 are LGHDT and YNNKEL (reference sequence). In DNA form, the CDR3 reads TGTGCCAGCAGCCCTCCGGGACTAGCTTCCTACGAGCAGTACTTC. Residues: CASSPPGLASYEQYF.

The V gene is TRBV11-2, the J gene TRBJ1-1; D not resolved. The CDR3 is 16 amino acids. Per germline, CDR1 SGHAT and CDR2 FQNNGV. Trimming removed 0 bases from V and 1 base from J, with 12 bases in between. CDR3 nucleotides: TGTGCCAGCAGCTTAGATGGCAGGTGGTGGAACACTGAAGCTTTCTTT. It yields the protein CASSLDGRWWNTEAFF.

V usage is TRBV6-5 and J usage is TRBJ1-1, with D possibly matching TRBD1 (6 bases). This CDR3 has 15 residues. Per germline, CDR1 MNHEY and CDR2 SVGAGI. V was cut by 2 bases and J by 0 bases, with 10 bases left in between. The CDR3 DNA is TGTGCCAGCAGTTACGCCGGGACACTGAACACTGAAGCTTTCTTT. Translation gives CASSYAGTLNTEAFF.

The chain joins TRBV28 to TRBJ2-2; 8 nucleotides line up with TRBD1. The junction had 10 bases not matched to a gene; V was cut back by 6 bases and J by 4 bases. In germline, CDR1 is MDHEN, CDR2 SYDVKM. CDR3 length: 16 residues. The chain's CDR3 is CASSRPGGGSTGELFF. The CDR3, as DNA: TGTGCCAGCAGCCGACCAGGGGGCGGCAGCACCGGGGAGCTGTTTTTT.

This clone was counted only a few times. The DNA for the CDR3 is TGTGCCAGCAGCCAAGGGCCGGTGGGCAATGGCTACACCTTC. Translating it yields CASSQGPVGNGYTF. This rearrangement joins TRBV3-1 (or the pseudogene TRBV3-2) to TRBJ1-2; no clear D. Trimming stripped 1 base from V and 6 bases from J, with 12 bases between. This CDR3 spans 14 amino acids. Per the germline V gene, CDR1 is LGHDT and CDR2 is YNNKEL (reference sequence).

J is TRBJ2-7 and V is TRBV4-1, with 11 bases matching TRBD2. CDR1 MGHRA and CDR2 YSYEKL come from the germline V gene. This CDR3 is built from 19 residues. V trimming: 4 bases; J trimming: 0 bases; junction bases outside the gene matches: 14. The CDR3 coding sequence is TGCGCCAGCAGCCCTGGACGGCCGGGACTAGCGGACCACTCCTACGAGCAGTACTTC. As protein: CASSPGRPGLADHSYEQYF.

The chain joins TRBV6-2 or TRBV6-3 to TRBJ2-3; D not resolved. This CDR3 spans 14 amino acids. Looked up from germline, CDR1 is MNHEY and CDR2 is SVGEGT. The V gene lost 3 bases and the J gene lost 2 bases, with 9 bases spanning the gap. CDR3: CASSYVGPTDTQYF. The CDR3 DNA is TGTGCCAGCAGTTATGTTGGGCCCACAGATACGCAGTATTTT.

The V call is TRBV27, the J call TRBJ2-2; possibly TRBD1 for D (6 bases). V was clipped by 8 bases and J by 6 bases, with 10 bases between them. CDR1 MNHEY and CDR2 SMNVEV come from the germline V gene (reference sequence). CDR3 length: 12 amino acids. The CDR3 loop is CASRTGSGELFF. The CDR3 DNA sequence: TGTGCCAGCCGAACAGGGTCCGGGGAGCTGTTTTTT.

This sequence joins TRBV2 and TRBJ2-1; D possibly corresponds to TRBD1 (5 bases). Germline lookup yields CDR1 SNHLY and CDR2 FYNNEI. V was trimmed by 6 bases and J by 3 bases, leaving 12 bases between them. This CDR3 has 14 residues. DNA of the CDR3: TGTGCCAGCAGCCCGCGGACAAGCTACAATGAGCAGTTCTTC. Translated, it gives CASSPRTSYNEQFF. The complete variable domain, with remaining parts taken from reference TRBV2 and TRBJ2-1, reads EPEVTQTPSHQVTQMGQEVILRCVPISNHLYFYWYRQILGQKVEFLVSFYNNEISEKSEIFDDQFSVERPDGSNFTLKIRSTKLEDSAMYFCASSPRTSYNEQFFGPGTRLTVL.

The J gene is TRBJ2-1, the V gene TRBV5-4; maybe TRBD1 (5 bases). Germline values: CDR1 SGHNT, CDR2 YYREEE (reference sequence). The CDR3 covers 16 residues. The V end lost 5 bases, the J end lost 6 bases, and 21 bases lay between the germline ends. Here the CDR3 reads CASSPQQARLTNEQFF. The CDR3 bases are TGTGCCAGCAGTCCCCAACAGGCCCGACTTACCAATGAGCAGTTCTTC.

The chain joins TRBV5-5 to TRBJ1-1; a possible D gene is TRBD1 (5 bases). V lost 2 bases to trimming and J lost 0 bases, with 11 bases between them. CDR1 and CDR2 from the germline V gene are SGHKS and YYEKEE (reference sequence). The CDR3 is 15 residues long. CDR3 DNA sequence: TGTGCCAGCAGCTTAGCAGGGAACATGAACACTGAAGCTTTCTTT. It yields the protein CASSLAGNMNTEAFF.

This chain uses TRBV28 with TRBJ2-1; TRBD2 agrees at 10 bases. Germline CDR1 and CDR2: MDHEN and SYDVKM. J lost 11 bases, V lost 5 bases, and 9 bases had no gene match. The CDR3 spans 14 residues. The CDR3 loop is CASSGQGLALKQFF. The CDR3 bases are TGTGCCAGCAGTGGACAGGGACTAGCGTTGAAGCAGTTCTTC. Full variable domain (rest looked up from reference TRBV28 and TRBJ2-1): DVKVTQSSRYLVKRTGEKVFLECVQDMDHENMFWYRQDPGLGLRLIYFSYDVKMKEKGDIPEGYSVSREKKERFSLILESASTNQTSMYLCASSGQGLALKQFFGPGTRLTVL.